The T cell receptor beta chain described here comes from a study of T cell responses to AZD1222 COVID-19 vaccine. General study results and limits: AZD1222 recipients seropositive at baseline numbered only five to seven. Two AZD1222 doses significantly raised spike-specific TCR breadth and depth over controls.

As to this clone: The target antigen is unknown.

The protocol was immunoSEQ multiplex PCR, while the TCRdb copy is restricted to in-frame clones and leaves out a portion. Here the sample spans 75,000 to 95,000 clones, 85% to 95% being singletons. V lost 4 bases and J 4 bases, leaving 16 bases between the germline ends. The CDR3 spans 15 residues. Germline V gives CDR1 LGHNA, CDR2 YSLEER. J is TRBJ1-2 and V is TRBV4-3; D remains unclear. The material sequenced was peripheral blood, taken 28 days after the second AZD1222 dose. This receptor was identified in an adult who received the AZD1222 COVID-19 vaccine. The CDR3 DNA reads as TGCGCCAGCAGCCCCACTGCGGGCGGGCGCTATGGCTACACCTTC. Translation gives CASSPTAGGRYGYTF.